This T cell receptor (beta chain) was identified during a study of blood T cells in healthy people across ages. Worth noting for this clonotype: The antigen is not known.

The second PCR ran about 6 to 12 cycles with a sample-barcoded 5' primer and J-beta primers. A template-switch adaptor with 12 random nucleotides tagged each cDNA molecule. TCRdb itself ran the 5' RACE reads through MiXCR, one entry per CDR3 protein. The sample consists of 1.5 million to 2 million distinct CDR3 sequences, about 30% of them appearing once. General observations from the study: Older individuals had lower TCR beta diversity per million T cells (the decline was roughly linear). From one million sequenced T cells, diversity estimates were lower bounds. Diversity was higher, and naive CD4+ cells more numerous, in long-lived donors than in aged donors.

The V end lost 0 bases, the J end lost 4 bases, and 21 bases lay between the germline ends. Germline CDR1 reads PRHDT; CDR2 reads FYEKMQ (reference sequence). The CDR3 has 18 amino acids. The material sequenced was blood. This TCR came from a woman aged 25 to 39 in good health. The chain carries TRBV13 and TRBJ2-5; D is perhaps TRBD2 (5 bases). CDR3: CASSLGGGWGKERETQYF. CDR3 sequence (DNA): TGTGCCAGCAGCTTAGGTGGAGGTTGGGGAAAGGAGCGAGAGACCCAGTACTTC.